This TCR beta chain comes out of a study of beta chain features in type 1 diabetes. The investigators reverse transcribed all of the isolated RNA, so they sequenced expressed TCRB transcripts. The protocol was immunoSEQ multiplex PCR, while the TCRdb copy is restricted to in-frame clones and leaves out a portion. The sample holds some 350,000 clones, around 10% seen once. Germline CDR1 SGHRS, CDR2 YFSETQ. V was pared by 7 bases and J by 2 bases, with 13 bases between. The CDR3 has 14 amino acids. Overall study results and limits: In every one of the four CD4+ subsets, TCRB CDR3s were moderately but significantly shorter in Type 1 diabetes patients. The similarity of naive, central memory and Treg TCRB repertoires appeared greater among patients than among healthy donors.

This clone has a handful of counts. Its antigen is not identified. The clonotype comes from a man aged 30 to 45 with type 1 diabetes. The gene calls are TRBV5-1 and TRBJ1-3, with TRBD1 as a possible D gene (5 bases). The sample consisted of central memory CD4+ T cells from blood. This CDR3 reads CASSTWGPGNTIYF. The CDR3 DNA sequence: TGCGCCAGCTCAACATGGGGACCTGGAAACACCATATATTTT.